This entry lists 10 T cell receptor beta chains sequenced from one sample in a study of blood T cell repertoires in COVID-19 (dated by TCRdb to the early 2020s). The receptor library was made with the immunoSEQ multiplex PCR assay. What TCRdb holds here is the immuneACCESS table cut down to in-frame rearrangements. Part of the clones is not present; checked against another copy, under half of the missing clones reflect an unresolved V gene, and the others are unexplained. This sample has about 190,000 clones in its table, and approximately 80% of those were observed once. Of the sample, 12% falls within the top ten clones. The material sequenced was peripheral blood. The receptors come from a woman aged 45-65 years with acute or convalescent COVID-19.

CDR3 sequence: CASSLVQGPEQYF. CDR3 nucleotides: TGTGCCAGCAGCTTGGTGCAGGGCCCCGAGCAGTACTTC. This sequence joins TRBV5-4 and TRBJ2-7, with a possible D match to TRBD1 (5 bases). The germline gives CDR1 SGHNT, CDR2 YYREEE (reference sequence). This CDR3 has 13 residues. Trimming took 0 bases from V and 6 from J, leaving 10 bases between them.

The chain links TRBV7-9 to TRBJ1-2, with unresolved D. The CDR3 totals 15 residues. V was shortened by 5 bases and J by 9 bases, with 22 bases between the two germline ends. From germline, CDR1 is SEHNR and CDR2 FQNEAQ (reference sequence). The CDR3 here is CASSPTRVGFASYTF. The DNA for the CDR3 is TGTGCCAGCAGCCCAACGCGGGTCGGGTTTGCGAGCTACACCTTC.

V gene TRBV19 combines with J gene TRBJ1-1; TRBD1 matches at 8 bases. Germline V gene data show CDR1 as LNHDA and CDR2 as SQIVND (reference sequence). CDR3 length equals 14 residues. Trimming at V came to 3 bases and at J to 7 bases, leaving 7 bases not matched to a gene. CDR3 sequence reads: CASSMARGLGEAFF. The CDR3 coding sequence is TGTGCCAGTAGTATGGCCAGGGGGCTTGGTGAAGCTTTCTTT.

The chain is built from TRBV30 and TRBJ2-1; 9 nucleotides match TRBD1. The CDR3 runs to 13 residues. V was clipped by 6 bases and J by 2 bases; unmatched bases: 2. The germline V gene encodes CDR1 GTSNPN and CDR2 SVGIG (reference sequence). In DNA, the CDR3 is TGTGCCTGTGGGGACAGGGCCTACAATGAGCAGTTCTTC. It is translated as CACGDRAYNEQFF.

This sequence joins TRBV29-1 and TRBJ1-4; the D is unclear. This CDR3 is built from 11 residues. Trimming took 4 bases from V and 8 from J, leaving 8 bases between them. Per the germline V gene, CDR1 is SQVTM and CDR2 is ANQGSEA. DNA for the CDR3: TGCAGCGTTGCGGCAGGCGAAAAACTGTTTTTT. Its protein product is CSVAAGEKLFF.

CDR3 region: CASSLQLQRELFF. CDR3 bases: TGCGCCAGCAGCCTACAGCTACAAAGGGAGCTGTTTTTT. The V gene is TRBV5-1, the J gene TRBJ2-2; no reliable D call. The CDR3 is 13 residues long. Germline V gene lookup returns CDR1 SGHRS and CDR2 YFSETQ. The V end was cut by 4 bases, the J end by 9 bases, with 13 bases between.

V and J are TRBV28 and TRBJ2-7; unclear D gene. The length of the CDR3 is 11 residues. The germline V gene encodes CDR1 MDHEN and CDR2 SYDVKM. Trimming cost V 7 bases and J 4 bases, with 8 bases left between them. The CDR3 DNA reads TGTGCCAGCAAACGGTCTTACGAGCAGTACTTC. Translating it yields CASKRSYEQYF. The entire variable domain, with the rest obtained from reference TRBV28 and TRBJ2-7, is as follows: DVKVTQSSRYLVKRTGEKVFLECVQDMDHENMFWYRQDPGLGLRLIYFSYDVKMKEKGDIPEGYSVSREKKERFSLILESASTNQTSMYLCASKRSYEQYFGPGTRLTVT.

This sequence joins TRBV6-1 and TRBJ1-5, with 7 nucleotides matching TRBD1. The CDR3 spans 16 residues. The V and J ends lost 4 bases and 5 bases, in that order; junction bases with no gene match: 11. Germline loops: CDR1 MNHNS, CDR2 SASEGT. This chain's CDR3 is CASSGGQPGGHQPQHF. The CDR3 nucleotides read TGTGCCAGCAGTGGGGGACAGCCAGGAGGGCATCAGCCCCAGCATTTT.

This chain links TRBV11-3 with TRBJ2-2, with TRBD1 matching 7 bases. J lost 7 bases, V lost 5 bases, and 10 bases had no gene match. CDR3 size: 15 residues. Germline V gene lookup returns CDR1 SGHNT and CDR2 YENEEA. The DNA for the CDR3 is TGTGCCAGCAGCCCAGATTCAGGGGGACGCGGGGAGCTGTTTTTT. As protein: CASSPDSGGRGELFF.

This clone was counted between two and nine times. This chain joins TRBV6-5 and TRBJ1-4; D remains ambiguous. V was clipped by 6 bases and J by 7 bases, with 15 bases between them. Germline V CDR1 and CDR2: MNHEY, SVGAGI. The CDR3 has 14 residues. The CDR3 protein is CASRRVSVGEKLFF. The CDR3 bases are TGTGCCAGCAGACGGGTGAGCGTGGGTGAAAAACTGTTTTTT.